Listed here are 8 T cell receptor beta chains from one sample, sequenced in a study of graft-versus-host responses after intestinal transplantation. TCRdb keeps only in-frame clones here, not all; method: immunoSEQ multiplex PCR. The repertoire has over 100,000 clones, 80% to 95% of them found once; the top ten carry about 0.11%. Antigens for these TCRs are unknown. This sample comprised unstimulated CD4+ T cells sorted from spleen or lymph node cells, obtained before intestinal transplant. The receptors derive from a human donor who received an intestinal transplant.

This clone was found once. V usage is TRBV11-2 and J usage is TRBJ2-2; D is uncertain. The germline CDR1 and CDR2 sequences are SGHAT and FQNNGV. Trimming cost V 4 bases and J 6 bases, with 24 bases left between them. The CDR3 has 18 residues. This chain's CDR3 is CASSSLRLVRPGPGELFF. The CDR3 DNA reads TGTGCCAGCAGCTCCCTCCGGTTAGTCAGGCCCGGACCCGGGGAGCTGTTTTTT.

The V gene is TRBV28, the J gene TRBJ1-1; D possibly corresponds to TRBD1 (5 bases). The V end was cut by 11 bases, the J end by 5 bases, with 18 bases between. CDR3 length equals 13 residues. The germline CDR1 and CDR2 sequences are MDHEN and SYDVKM. CDR3 in amino acids: CAGLTSGGTEAFF. Here the CDR3 DNA reads TGTGCCGGCTTAACTTCGGGGGGTACTGAAGCTTTCTTT.

This chain uses TRBV10-1 with TRBJ2-2; 7 nucleotides align to TRBD2. J lost 6 bases, V lost 6 bases, and 4 bases had no gene match. This CDR3 region has 13 residues. Germline loops: CDR1 WNHNN, CDR2 SYGVQD (reference sequence). DNA for the CDR3: TGCGCCAGCAGCCGACTAGCTTCCGGGGAGCTGTTTTTT. It encodes CASSRLASGELFF.

The chain has TRBV5-1 and TRBJ1-3; no clear D. Looked up from germline, CDR1 is SGHRS and CDR2 is YFSETQ. The V gene lost 3 bases and the J gene lost 0 bases, with 10 bases spanning the gap. CDR3 length: 15 residues. CDR3 DNA sequence: TGCGCCAGCAGCTCTTCGGCGGTCTCTGGAAACACCATATATTTT. This codes for CASSSSAVSGNTIYF.

V is TRBV29-1 and J is TRBJ1-1; D may be TRBD1 (5 bases). This CDR3 has 14 residues. V was clipped by 7 bases and J by 3 bases, with 18 bases between them. CDR1 and CDR2 (germline): SQVTM, ANQGSEA. CDR3 sequence (DNA): TGCAGCGCCCATAGGGCAGGGCCCGACACTGAAGCTTTCTTT. It encodes CSAHRAGPDTEAFF. The full variable domain, its missing parts supplied by reference TRBV29-1 and TRBJ1-1, is SAVISQKPSRDICQRGTSLTIQCQVDSQVTMMFWYRQQPGQSLTLIATANQGSEATYESGFVIDKFPISRPNLTFSTLTVSNMSPEDSSIYLCSAHRAGPDTEAFFGQGTRLTVV.

The chain has TRBV9 and TRBJ2-7, with no clear D. CDR1 SGDLS and CDR2 YYNGEE come from the germline V gene. This CDR3 is built from 15 residues. V dropped 4 bases and J dropped 3 bases, with 17 bases sitting between them. The CDR3 DNA reads as TGTGCCAGCAGCCCCAGAAGCGAGCCCCACTACGAGCAGTACTTC. Its protein product is CASSPRSEPHYEQYF.

V gene TRBV6-1 combines with J gene TRBJ1-2, with 10 bases identical to TRBD1. CDR1 and CDR2 from the germline V gene are MNHNS and SASEGT. V was clipped by 5 bases and J by 3 bases; unmatched bases: 6. CDR3 length: 15 amino acids. CDR3 region: CASSPRDRGDYGYTF. The CDR3 DNA reads as TGTGCCAGCAGTCCTCGGGACAGGGGCGACTATGGCTACACCTTC.

This sequence joins TRBV7-2 and TRBJ2-3; TRBD2 agrees at 8 bases. The germline CDR1 and CDR2 sequences are SGHTA and FQGNSA. The CDR3 runs to 16 residues. V trimming: 1 base; J trimming: 4 bases; junction bases outside the gene matches: 7. CDR3: CASSLGLARLADTQYF. In DNA, the CDR3 is TGTGCCAGCAGCTTAGGACTAGCGCGACTTGCAGATACGCAGTATTTT.